What follows are 23 T cell receptor beta chains derived from one specimen sequenced in a study of cytomegalovirus exposure and HLA in healthy donors. Clones were sequenced by immunoSEQ multiplex PCR, and TCRdb holds only the in-frame ones, with some missing. The sample includes 200,000 to 300,000 clones, about 90% seen only once; the top ten take around 1.2%. The source material was PBMCs. These receptors were collected from a woman younger than 45 in good health and CMV-seropositive.

The chain combines TRBV7-2 with TRBJ2-7; weak D call: TRBD1 (5 bases). In germline, CDR1 is SGHTA, CDR2 FQGNSA. The CDR3 extends over 15 amino acids. The ends were cut back, 0 bases at V and 3 bases at J, with 12 bases in the middle. The CDR3 loop reads CASSLAGRAFYEQYF. In nucleotides, the CDR3 is TGTGCCAGCAGCTTAGCGGGCAGGGCCTTCTACGAGCAGTACTTC. Variable domain in full (rest from reference TRBV7-2 and TRBJ2-7): GAGVSQSPSNKVTEKGKDVELRCDPISGHTALYWYRQSLGQGLEFLIYFQGNSAPDKSGLPSDRFSAERTGGSVSTLTIQRTQQEDSAVYLCASSLAGRAFYEQYFGPGTRLTVT.

This rearrangement joins TRBV5-6 to TRBJ1-2; TRBD1 is a possible D gene (6 bases). This CDR3 contains 16 residues. V was trimmed by 7 bases and J by 0 bases, leaving 19 bases between them. Germline CDR1 SGHDT, CDR2 YYEEEE. The DNA of the CDR3 is TGTGCCAGCCGCCCAGTGACAGGAGGAGCTAACTATGGCTACACCTTC. Amino acid sequence: CASRPVTGGANYGYTF.

This chain joins TRBV30 and TRBJ1-5; 8 bases line up with TRBD1. CDR1 GTSNPN and CDR2 SVGIG come from the germline V gene (reference sequence). V shed 5 bases and J 2 bases; nucleotides not matched to a gene: 5. This CDR3 region has 14 residues. The DNA for the CDR3 is TGTGCCTGGGGGGACAGGTTTGGCAATCAGCCCCAGCATTTT. The encoded protein is CAWGDRFGNQPQHF.

The rearrangement uses TRBV25-1 and TRBJ2-1; TRBD2 aligns across 13 bases. The V gene's germline CDR1 is MGHDK and CDR2 SYGVNS. The CDR3 covers 18 residues. The trim removed 6 bases at V and 9 bases at J, leaving 17 bases unmatched. CDR3 DNA: TGTGCCAGCAGCCAAAGGACTAGCGGGAGAGACGGACTAACTGAGCAGTTCTTC. It yields the protein CASSQRTSGRDGLTEQFF.

A single count supports this clone. The chain couples TRBV19 to TRBJ2-3; D is ambiguous. The germline V and J ends were trimmed by 1 base and 1 base, with 9 bases remaining between them. The V gene's germline CDR1 is LNHDA and CDR2 SQIVND (reference sequence). The CDR3 runs to 15 residues. The CDR3 loop reads CASSIVAAGTDTQYF. As DNA, the CDR3 is TGTGCCAGTAGTATAGTGGCGGCGGGCACAGATACGCAGTATTTT.

V is TRBV30 and J is TRBJ2-3; D is possibly TRBD2 (5 bases). Germline loops: CDR1 GTSNPN, CDR2 SVGIG (reference sequence). The V gene lost 5 bases and the J gene lost 6 bases, with 9 bases spanning the gap. The CDR3 covers 11 residues. The CDR3 DNA is TGTGCCTGGCGTCCGGGGGATACGCAGTATTTT. It is translated as CAWRPGDTQYF.

The chain recombines TRBV1 with TRBJ2-1; the D segment call TRBD2 is taken from the table without a DNA check. TRBV1 is a recognized pseudogene. This CDR3 spans 19 amino acids. CDR3 nucleotide sequence: TGCACCAGCAGCCAACCCGGGACTAGCGGGAGGTTGTCGTACAATGAGCAGTTCTTC. It codes for CTSSQPGTSGRLSYNEQFF.

This chain connects TRBV5-1 to TRBJ1-2, with TRBD1 matching 7 bases. After removal of 0 bases from V and 4 bases from J, the junction contained 9 bases not matched to a gene. This CDR3 comprises 16 residues. Looked up from germline, CDR1 is SGHRS and CDR2 is YFSETQ. CDR3 amino acids: CASSLAGGTAFYGYTF. The DNA of the CDR3 is TGCGCCAGCAGCTTGGCTGGCGGGACAGCCTTCTATGGCTACACCTTC.

V gene TRBV19 combines with J gene TRBJ2-7; 8 bases agree with TRBD2. Germline trimming cut 10 bases from V and 5 bases from J; bases unmatched to any gene: 16. Germline V CDR1 and CDR2: LNHDA, SQIVND (reference sequence). This CDR3 has 15 residues. CDR3 DNA sequence: TGTGCCACGTCTAACTTCCGGGGGGGCACCGACGAGCAGTACTTC. Translated, it gives CATSNFRGGTDEQYF.

The chain uses TRBV27 and TRBJ2-7, with 8 bases aligning to TRBD1. CDR3 length: 14 residues. Germline CDR1 and CDR2: MNHEY and SMNVEV (reference sequence). V lost 0 bases, J lost 5 bases, and 3 bases stayed unmatched. The CDR3 is CASSLSQGANEQYF. The CDR3 nucleotides are TGTGCCAGCAGTTTATCTCAGGGGGCCAACGAGCAGTACTTC.

This chain links TRBV6-1 with TRBJ2-7; D gene ambiguous. This CDR3 has 13 residues. Trimming shortened V by 7 bases and J by 1 base, and 11 bases separated the two germline ends. In germline, CDR1 is MNHNS, CDR2 SASEGT. CDR3 bases: TGTGCCAGCAAACGGAGTCTGTCCTACGAGCAGTACTTC. It encodes CASKRSLSYEQYF.

The V gene is TRBV19, the J gene TRBJ1-2, with D tentatively TRBD1 (6 bases). The CDR3 runs 14 residues. Germline assignment: CDR1 LNHDA and CDR2 SQIVND (reference sequence). Between the trimmed V and J ends, which lost 6 bases and 2 bases, there was a span of 13 bases. CDR3 DNA sequence: TGTGCCAGTAGGGACAGAACCTTAAACTATGGCTACACCTTC. Its translation is CASRDRTLNYGYTF.

V is TRBV5-1 and J is TRBJ1-2; 9 nucleotides line up with TRBD1. This CDR3 is built from 16 residues. The germline V gene encodes CDR1 SGHRS and CDR2 YFSETQ. J was trimmed by 7 bases and V by 0 bases; bases with no gene match: 10. The CDR3 reads CASSLVTGTGIIGYTF. CDR3 bases: TGCGCCAGCAGCTTGGTTACCGGGACAGGGATAATTGGCTACACCTTC.

V is TRBV2 and J is TRBJ2-2; D may be TRBD2 (5 bases). Trimming took off 4 bases at V and 3 bases at J, with 12 bases between the two ends. The CDR3 length is 15 residues. CDR1 and CDR2 (germline): SNHLY, FYNNEI. Here the CDR3 reads CASSAQRSYTGELFF. The CDR3 coding sequence is TGTGCCAGCAGTGCCCAGCGGAGCTACACCGGGGAGCTGTTTTTT.

This chain links TRBV4-1 with TRBJ2-7; TRBD2 might be the D (6 bases). CDR1 is MGHRA and CDR2 is YSYEKL in the germline V gene. Trimming pared 4 bases from V and 4 bases from J, leaving 11 bases between. The CDR3 contains 13 residues. The CDR3 region is CASSRQGTYEQYF. The CDR3 DNA is TGCGCCAGCAGCCGACAAGGGACTTACGAGCAGTACTTC.

To note about this clone: This CDR3 is also generated by other DNA sequences in the sample. The chain uses TRBV18 and TRBJ2-7; TRBD2 matches at 8 bases. Germline-derived CDR1 and CDR2 are KGHSH and LQKENI. J gave up 7 bases and V 4 bases, and 6 bases lay outside the gene matches. The CDR3 has 13 residues. CDR3 nucleotide sequence: TGTGCCAGCTCACGAGAGCGGGAGTTTGAGCAGTACTTC. It specifies CASSREREFEQYF.

The chain links TRBV10-1 to TRBJ2-1, with 10 bases aligning to TRBD1. V was pared by 6 bases and J by 8 bases, with 31 bases of the junction left unmatched. CDR1 is WNHNN, CDR2 SYGVQD, per germline (reference sequence). CDR3 length: 22 residues. The CDR3 sequence is CASSLDRGPILEVCPTSDEQFF. In DNA form, the CDR3 reads TGCGCCAGCAGCCTTGACAGGGGGCCAATCTTAGAAGTATGTCCTACATCCGATGAGCAGTTCTTC.

The chain employs TRBV2 and TRBJ2-1; 15 positions agree with TRBD2. This CDR3 region has 16 residues. CDR1 SNHLY and CDR2 FYNNEI come from the germline V gene. The junction had 7 bases not matched to a gene; V was cut back by 6 bases and J by 7 bases. The DNA for the CDR3 is TGTGCCAGCAGGAAGTTCGGACTAGCGGGAGGGAATGAGCAGTTCTTC. Amino acid sequence: CASRKFGLAGGNEQFF.

The chain joins TRBV6-1 to TRBJ1-5; D gene uncertain. The CDR3 covers 13 residues. CDR1 is MNHNS, CDR2 SASEGT, per germline. Trimming shortened V by 0 bases and J by 10 bases, and 10 bases separated the two germline ends. In nucleotides, the CDR3 is TGTGCCAGCAGTGAAGCAGTGGGCCCACCCCAGCATTTT. Translating it yields CASSEAVGPPQHF.

The chain carries TRBV9 and TRBJ2-1, with 12 nucleotides matching TRBD2. Losses at the gene ends were 3 bases for V and 0 bases for J; bases not matched to a gene: 10. From germline, CDR1 is SGDLS and CDR2 YYNGEE. CDR3 length equals 19 residues. The DNA for the CDR3 is TGTGCCAGCAGCGGGGGACTAGCGGGCGTCGGTCGCTCCTACAATGAGCAGTTCTTC. It translates to CASSGGLAGVGRSYNEQFF.

J is TRBJ1-1 and V is TRBV7-9; 7 bases fit TRBD1. The CDR3 covers 14 residues. Per germline, CDR1 SEHNR and CDR2 FQNEAQ (reference sequence). V shed 1 base and J 10 bases; nucleotides not matched to a gene: 9. The DNA for the CDR3 is TGTGCCAGCAGCTTAGAAAGGCGGGCAGGGGGAGCTTTCTTT. This sequence encodes CASSLERRAGGAFF.

In DNA, the CDR3 is TGTGCCAGCAGCGTGACTAGCGAGAACACCGGGGAGCTGTTTTTT. This codes for CASSVTSENTGELFF. V is TRBV9 and J is TRBJ2-2; 8 bases agree with TRBD2. V lost 2 bases, J lost 1 base, and 1 base stayed unmatched. Germline V CDR1 and CDR2: SGDLS, YYNGEE. The CDR3 extends over 15 amino acids.

This clone was recorded only once. The rearrangement joins TRBV2 to TRBJ1-1, with TRBD1 matching 8 bases. Germline V gene data show CDR1 as SNHLY and CDR2 as FYNNEI. The CDR3 is 14 residues long. The J segment lost 1 base and the V segment lost 5 bases, leaving 3 bases of the junction unmatched. CDR3 loop: CASSSGTGNTEAFF. The CDR3 DNA reads as TGTGCCAGCAGTTCGGGGACAGGGAACACTGAAGCTTTCTTT.